These 30 T cell receptor beta chains were sequenced from one sample in a study of siplizumab effects on memory and regulatory T cells. The protocol was immunoSEQ multiplex PCR, while the TCRdb copy is restricted to in-frame clones and leaves out a portion. The table records approximately 100,000 clones, 92% of them present only once. Sequencing input: Tregs sorted from blood. The receptors derive from a human donor in good health.

The chain joins TRBV6-5 to TRBJ2-1, with unresolved D. The V gene's germline CDR1 is MNHEY and CDR2 SVGAGI. V was trimmed by 0 bases and J by 2 bases, leaving 11 bases between them. The CDR3 contains 16 residues. In DNA, the CDR3 is TGTGCCAGCAGTTACTCGATTCCATCGGCCTACAATGAGCAGTTCTTC. Protein product: CASSYSIPSAYNEQFF.

This chain links TRBV28 with TRBJ2-7, with 8 bases identical to TRBD2. The J segment lost 3 bases and the V segment lost 1 base, leaving 14 bases of the junction unmatched. The V gene's germline CDR1 is MDHEN and CDR2 SYDVKM. The CDR3 is made up of 18 amino acids. The CDR3 region has the DNA TGTGCCAGCAGTTTATCATTACAGGCGGGAGGCTGGTACTACGAGCAGTACTTC. The encoded protein is CASSLSLQAGGWYYEQYF. The variable domain in full, completed from reference TRBV28 and TRBJ2-7, reads DVKVTQSSRYLVKRTGEKVFLECVQDMDHENMFWYRQDPGLGLRLIYFSYDVKMKEKGDIPEGYSVSREKKERFSLILESASTNQTSMYLCASSLSLQAGGWYYEQYFGPGTRLTVT.

The CDR3 loop reads CASAPPGLEQYF. The CDR3, as DNA: TGTGCTAGTGCACCACCAGGTTTAGAGCAGTACTTC. The genes are TRBV12-5 and TRBJ2-7; D gene unclear. Between the trimmed V and J ends, which lost 7 bases and 7 bases, there was a span of 14 bases. Per germline, CDR1 LGHNT and CDR2 FRNRAP. The CDR3 is 12 amino acids.

V and J are TRBV28 and TRBJ2-2; D call uncertain. Trimming stripped 1 base from V and 5 bases from J, with 11 bases between. Germline assignment: CDR1 MDHEN and CDR2 SYDVKM. CDR3 length equals 15 residues. The CDR3 DNA sequence: TGTGCCAGCAGTTTATCACAGACACCGACCGGGGAGCTGTTTTTT. It is translated as CASSLSQTPTGELFF.

This CDR3 reads CASSTPGQGSSTGELFF. In DNA form, the CDR3 reads TGTGCCAGCAGCACCCCCGGACAGGGGTCGAGCACCGGGGAGCTGTTTTTT. The chain employs TRBV9 and TRBJ2-2, with 9 bases identical to TRBD1. With V trimmed by 4 bases and J by 4 bases, 11 bases remained unmatched. Germline CDR1 is SGDLS and CDR2 is YYNGEE. The CDR3 totals 17 residues.

The V gene is TRBV11-2, the J gene TRBJ2-5; D unclear. V was trimmed by 5 bases and J by 0 bases, leaving 7 bases between them. The CDR3 has 13 residues. Germline lookup yields CDR1 SGHAT and CDR2 FQNNGV. Here the CDR3 DNA reads TGTGCCAGCAGCCCTCGTAACCAAGAGACCCAGTACTTC. Amino acid sequence: CASSPRNQETQYF. Variable domain in full (rest from reference TRBV11-2 and TRBJ2-5): EAGVAQSPRYKIIEKRQSVAFWCNPISGHATLYWYQQILGQGPKLLIQFQNNGVVDDSQLPKDRFSAERLKGVDSTLKIQPAKLEDSAVYLCASSPRNQETQYFGPGTRLLVL.

This clone has a single count. The chain combines TRBV7-6 with TRBJ2-5, with TRBD1 matching over 7 bases. Losses at the gene ends were 3 bases for V and 5 bases for J; bases not matched to a gene: 6. CDR1 SGHVS and CDR2 FNYEAQ come from the germline V gene. The CDR3 extends over 14 amino acids. In DNA form, the CDR3 reads TGTGCCAGCAGCTTTCAGGGGGTAGGGGAGACCCAGTACTTC. Protein product: CASSFQGVGETQYF.

The chain employs TRBV19 and TRBJ2-3, with 10 bases that match TRBD2. V was clipped by 10 bases and J by 3 bases; unmatched bases: 1. CDR1 and CDR2 from the germline V gene are LNHDA and SQIVND (reference sequence). CDR3 length: 12 amino acids. CDR3 DNA sequence: TGTGCCACTAGCGGGAGTACAGATACGCAGTATTTT. Its protein is CATSGSTDTQYF.

This clone was picked up one time. This sequence joins TRBV11-2 and TRBJ2-5, with a tentative D call TRBD2 (7 bases). This CDR3 region has 15 residues. The V and J ends lost 4 bases and 4 bases respectively, with 16 bases between them. CDR1 is SGHAT, CDR2 FQNNGV, per germline. CDR3 sequence (DNA): TGTGCCAGCAGCTCAATGGGGGGGGCTGGAGAGACCCAGTACTTC. As protein: CASSSMGGAGETQYF.

This chain connects TRBV12-5 to TRBJ2-7; 9 nucleotides line up with TRBD2. The germline gives CDR1 LGHNT, CDR2 FRNRAP. The CDR3 extends over 17 amino acids. The trim removed 2 bases at V and 4 bases at J, leaving 12 bases unmatched. The CDR3 bases are TGTGCTAGTGGTTTGTCCTCTTTAGTAGCGGGAGATTACGAGCAGTACTTC. Encoded protein: CASGLSSLVAGDYEQYF.

The V call is TRBV28, the J call TRBJ2-5; D is undetermined. Germline CDR1 is MDHEN and CDR2 is SYDVKM. CDR3 length equals 15 residues. Deletions cut 2 bases from V and 7 bases from J, with 17 bases between. CDR3 loop: CASSLVTPLFTTQYF. CDR3 DNA sequence: TGTGCCAGCAGTTTAGTGACGCCTCTGTTCACGACCCAGTACTTC.

The sample holds one count of this clone. The chain joins TRBV18 to TRBJ2-1; 7 positions agree with TRBD2. Germline CDR1 reads KGHSH; CDR2 reads LQKENI. V lost 2 bases to trimming and J lost 4 bases; unmatched junction nucleotides: 5. The CDR3 has 15 amino acids. CDR3 sequence: CASSPGLGLYNEQFF. As DNA, the CDR3 is TGTGCCAGCTCACCAGGACTAGGACTGTACAATGAGCAGTTCTTC.

The chain carries TRBV5-1 and TRBJ1-4, with unresolved D. Germline lookup yields CDR1 SGHRS and CDR2 YFSETQ. V was pared by 4 bases and J by 8 bases, with 12 bases between. This CDR3 is 13 amino acids long. CDR3 DNA sequence: TGCGCCAGCAGCCCTACCGGGGTCGAAAAACTGTTTTTT. It specifies CASSPTGVEKLFF.

This CDR3 is CASSLDPTINEQFF. CDR3 coding DNA: TGTGCCAGCAGCTTAGACCCGACCATCAATGAGCAGTTCTTC. The chain carries TRBV7-6 and TRBJ2-1, with D unclear. The CDR3 is 14 amino acids. CDR1 and CDR2 (germline): SGHVS, FNYEAQ. V dropped 1 base and J dropped 6 bases, with 10 bases sitting between them. The whole variable domain, filled in from reference TRBV7-6 and TRBJ2-1, reads GAGVSQSPRYKVTKRGQDVALRCDPISGHVSLYWYRQALGQGPEFLTYFNYEAQQDKSGLPNDRFSAERPEGSISTLTIQRTEQRDSAMYRCASSLDPTINEQFFGPGTRLTVL.

The V call is TRBV7-8, the J call TRBJ2-7, with D possibly TRBD2 on 5 matching bases. Germline V gene data show CDR1 as SGHVS and CDR2 as FQNEAQ. The length of the CDR3 is 14 residues. V was clipped by 3 bases and J by 4 bases, with 13 bases between them. In DNA form, the CDR3 reads TGTGCCAGCAGCTTTGGGAGCCTATCATACGAGCAGTACTTC. It encodes CASSFGSLSYEQYF.

This sequence joins TRBV4-1 and TRBJ2-5; the D is unclear. The CDR3 is 15 residues long. Trimming took 4 bases from V and 0 from J, leaving 12 bases between them. Germline V lookup: CDR1 MGHRA, CDR2 YSYEKL. The DNA for the CDR3 is TGCGCCAGCAGCCCCCGTTTACGGTACCAAGAGACCCAGTACTTC. Protein: CASSPRLRYQETQYF.

The chain employs TRBV12-5 and TRBJ2-1, with a possible D match to TRBD1 (6 bases). The V end was cut by 3 bases, the J end by 6 bases, with 15 bases between. The CDR3 is made up of 15 amino acids. Germline V lookup: CDR1 LGHNT, CDR2 FRNRAP. The CDR3 loop is CASGFRGGWGNEQFF. Written as DNA, the CDR3 is TGTGCTAGTGGTTTCCGAGGGGGATGGGGCAATGAGCAGTTCTTC. Full variable domain (rest looked up from reference TRBV12-5 and TRBJ2-1): DARVTQTPRHKVTEMGQEVTMRCQPILGHNTVFWYRQTMMQGLELLAYFRNRAPLDDSGMPKDRFSAEMPDATLATLKIQPSEPRDSAVYFCASGFRGGWGNEQFFGPGTRLTVL.

This clone was counted a single time. The chain couples TRBV6-6 to TRBJ2-7; no reliable D call. Trimming took 0 bases from V and 6 from J, leaving 12 bases between them. From germline, CDR1 is MNHNY and CDR2 SVGAGI (reference sequence). CDR3 size: 14 residues. The CDR3 DNA reads as TGTGCCAGCAGTTACTCGAAACAGATAGGCGAGCAGTACTTC. Encoded protein: CASSYSKQIGEQYF.

This chain uses TRBV6-6 with TRBJ2-7, with TRBD1 identical over 12 bases. V shed 4 bases, J shed 2 bases, and the junction held 3 bases outside the gene matches. There are 15 residues in the CDR3. Germline V lookup: CDR1 MNHNY, CDR2 SVGAGI (reference sequence). The chain's CDR3 is CASSSGTGGAYEQYF. The CDR3 DNA sequence: TGTGCCAGCAGTTCCGGGACAGGGGGCGCCTACGAGCAGTACTTC.

J is TRBJ1-1 and V is TRBV5-8; weak D call: TRBD1 (5 bases). The CDR3 length is 11 residues. Per the germline V gene, CDR1 is SGHTS and CDR2 is YDEGEE. V was shortened by 4 bases and J by 14 bases, with 15 bases between the two germline ends. CDR3 nucleotide sequence: TGTGCCAGCAGCGCAGGGATCTCTAGCTTCTTT. Translated, it gives CASSAGISSFF.

The V and J genes are TRBV23-1 and TRBJ2-3; either TRBD1 or TRBD2 may fit D (7 bases each). TRBV23-1 is an ORF, and what it does is uncertain. The CDR3 runs 18 residues. V was shortened by 8 bases and J by 5 bases, with 29 bases between the two germline ends. CDR3 nucleotides: TGCGCCAGCTCAGGGGAGGGGGACAGCACAGGGGCGGGAGATACGCAGTATTTT. Its translation: CASSGEGDSTGAGDTQYF.

The chain couples TRBV28 to TRBJ2-1; TRBD2 aligns across 10 bases. Germline CDR1 and CDR2: MDHEN and SYDVKM. The V and J ends lost 4 bases and 6 bases, in that order; junction bases with no gene match: 3. CDR3 size: 14 residues. The CDR3 DNA reads TGTGCCAGCAGTTATAGCGGGAGGCGCAATGAGCAGTTCTTC. Protein product: CASSYSGRRNEQFF.

The chain is built from TRBV7-3 and TRBJ2-5, with 9 bases that match TRBD2. The CDR3 extends over 15 amino acids. Germline trimming cut 3 bases from V and 3 bases from J; bases unmatched to any gene: 5. Germline V gives CDR1 SGHTA, CDR2 FQGTGA. CDR3 coding DNA: TGTGCCAGCAGCTTTAGCGGGAGCGTGGAAGAGACCCAGTACTTC. This gives the protein CASSFSGSVEETQYF. Full variable domain (remainder filled in from reference TRBV7-3 and TRBJ2-5): GAGVSQTPSNKVTEKGKYVELRCDPISGHTALYWYRQSLGQGPEFLIYFQGTGAADDSGLPNDRFFAVRPEGSVSTLKIQRTERGDSAVYLCASSFSGSVEETQYFGPGTRLLVL.

This clone was detected once. The CDR3 sequence is CSVGRQSYEQYF. In DNA, the CDR3 is TGCAGCGTTGGTCGCCAGTCCTACGAGCAGTACTTC. The genes are TRBV29-1 and TRBJ2-7; D remains ambiguous. Deletions cut 4 bases from V and 1 base from J, with 8 bases between. Germline V gene data show CDR1 as SQVTM and CDR2 as ANQGSEA. The CDR3 spans 12 residues.

The J gene is TRBJ2-5, the V gene TRBV11-3, with D perhaps matching TRBD1 (6 bases). This CDR3 is built from 13 residues. CDR1 and CDR2 (germline): SGHNT, YENEEA. The V end was cut by 3 bases, the J end by 5 bases, with 10 bases between. The CDR3, as DNA: TGTGCCAGCAGCTTCGCAGGGGCGGAGACCCAGTACTTC. It translates to CASSFAGAETQYF.

The chain combines TRBV19 with TRBJ2-7; 9 bases line up with TRBD1. The germline gives CDR1 LNHDA, CDR2 SQIVND (reference sequence). The CDR3 is 14 amino acids. With V trimmed by 6 bases and J by 6 bases, 9 bases remained unmatched. The CDR3 sequence is CASSKVDRGGEQYF. The CDR3 DNA reads TGTGCCAGTAGCAAAGTGGACAGGGGAGGCGAGCAGTACTTC.

This chain connects TRBV30 to TRBJ2-3; D possibly corresponds to TRBD2 (6 bases). V lost 4 bases to trimming and J lost 11 bases, with 19 bases between them. The CDR3 loop spans 13 amino acids. The V gene's germline CDR1 is GTSNPN and CDR2 SVGIG (reference sequence). The DNA for the CDR3 is TGTGCCTGGACCCCCCCGGGAAAGGAGGGGCAGTATTTT. Its protein is CAWTPPGKEGQYF.

DNA for the CDR3: TGCGCCAGCAGCTTGACTAGCGAGAGGTTGGAGACCCAGTACTTC. It encodes CASSLTSERLETQYF. The rearrangement uses TRBV5-1 and TRBJ2-5, with TRBD2 matching 7 bases. Germline assignment: CDR1 SGHRS and CDR2 YFSETQ. V dropped 1 base and J dropped 5; count of bases not matched to a gene: 8. The CDR3 is 15 amino acids.

This clone was recorded a few times. The gene calls are TRBV6-6 and TRBJ1-5; 10 positions match TRBD1. The CDR3 extends over 14 amino acids. With 6 bases clipped from V and 8 bases from J, the junction kept 7 bases outside the gene matches. Germline values: CDR1 MNHNY, CDR2 SVGAGI (reference sequence). In nucleotides, the CDR3 is TGTGCCAGCAGGCGCCGGGACAGGGGTAAGCCCCAGCATTTT. Protein product: CASRRRDRGKPQHF.

This chain joins TRBV6-1 and TRBJ2-5; D unclear. The J call may not be correct, given that the DNA end is closer to TRBJ2-7. The germline V gene has CDR1 MNHNS and CDR2 SASEGT. CDR3 length: 11 residues. The CDR3 is CASSGWDEQYF. The CDR3 nucleotides read TGTGCCAGCAGTGGATGGGACGAGCAGTACTTC.